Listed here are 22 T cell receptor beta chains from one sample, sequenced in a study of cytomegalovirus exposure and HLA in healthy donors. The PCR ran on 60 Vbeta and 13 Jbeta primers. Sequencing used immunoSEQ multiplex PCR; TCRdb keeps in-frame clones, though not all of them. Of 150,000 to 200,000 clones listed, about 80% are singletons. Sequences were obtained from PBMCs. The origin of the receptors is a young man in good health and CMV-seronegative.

DNA for the CDR3: TGTGCCAGCAGGGCCGGGACAGGGAGCACAGATACGCAGTATTTT. Residues: CASRAGTGSTDTQYF. The chain couples TRBV6-4 to TRBJ2-3; 9 nucleotides align to TRBD1. V dropped 6 bases and J dropped 0; count of bases not matched to a gene: 4. CDR1 is MRHNA, CDR2 SNTAGT, per germline. The CDR3 loop spans 15 amino acids.

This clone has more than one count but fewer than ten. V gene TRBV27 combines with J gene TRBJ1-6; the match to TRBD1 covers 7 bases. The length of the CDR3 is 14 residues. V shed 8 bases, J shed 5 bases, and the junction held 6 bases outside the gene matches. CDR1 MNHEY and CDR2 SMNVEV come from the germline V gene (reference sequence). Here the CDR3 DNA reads TGTGCCAGCGCCCGGGACAGAGATAATTCACCCCTCCACTTT. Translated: CASARDRDNSPLHF.

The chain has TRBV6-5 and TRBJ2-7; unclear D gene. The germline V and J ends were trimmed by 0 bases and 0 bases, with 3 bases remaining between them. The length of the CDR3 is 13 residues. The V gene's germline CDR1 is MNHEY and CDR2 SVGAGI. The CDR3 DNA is TGTGCCAGCAGTTACTCCAGCTCCTACGAGCAGTACTTC. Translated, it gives CASSYSSSYEQYF.

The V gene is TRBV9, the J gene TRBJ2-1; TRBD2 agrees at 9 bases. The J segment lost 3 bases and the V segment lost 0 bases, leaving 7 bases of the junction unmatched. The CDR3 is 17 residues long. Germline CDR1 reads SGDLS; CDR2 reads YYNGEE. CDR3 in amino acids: CASSVDSQAGGYNEQFF. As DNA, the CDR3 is TGTGCCAGCAGCGTAGACTCCCAAGCGGGAGGCTACAATGAGCAGTTCTTC.

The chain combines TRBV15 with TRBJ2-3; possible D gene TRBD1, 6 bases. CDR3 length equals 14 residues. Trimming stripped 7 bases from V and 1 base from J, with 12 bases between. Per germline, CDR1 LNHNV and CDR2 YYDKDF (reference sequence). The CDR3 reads CATKGDSRTDTQYF. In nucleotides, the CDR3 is TGTGCCACCAAGGGGGATAGTCGCACAGATACGCAGTATTTT.

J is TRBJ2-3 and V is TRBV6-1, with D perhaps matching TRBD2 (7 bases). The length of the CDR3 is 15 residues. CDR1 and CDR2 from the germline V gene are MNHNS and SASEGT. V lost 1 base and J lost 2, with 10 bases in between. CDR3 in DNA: TGTGCCAGCAGTGAAGGCGGGGGCTTCACAGATACGCAGTATTTT. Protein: CASSEGGGFTDTQYF.

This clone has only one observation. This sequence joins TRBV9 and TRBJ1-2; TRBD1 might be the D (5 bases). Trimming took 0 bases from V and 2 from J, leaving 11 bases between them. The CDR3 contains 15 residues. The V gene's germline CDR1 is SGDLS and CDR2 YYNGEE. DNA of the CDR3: TGTGCCAGCAGCGTAGAACCAAGGGGAAACTATGGCTACACCTTC. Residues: CASSVEPRGNYGYTF.

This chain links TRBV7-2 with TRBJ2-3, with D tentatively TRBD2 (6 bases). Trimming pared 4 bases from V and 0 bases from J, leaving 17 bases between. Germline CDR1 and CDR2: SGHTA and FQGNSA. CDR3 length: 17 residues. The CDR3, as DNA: TGTGCCAGCAGCTCTCGAAGAGGACTATATAGCACAGATACGCAGTATTTT. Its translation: CASSSRRGLYSTDTQYF.

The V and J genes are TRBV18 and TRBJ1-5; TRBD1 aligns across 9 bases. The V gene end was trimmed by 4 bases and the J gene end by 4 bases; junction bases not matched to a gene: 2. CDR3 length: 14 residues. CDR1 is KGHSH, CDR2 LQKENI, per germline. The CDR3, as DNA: TGTGCCAGCTCACAGGACAGGGGTAATCAGCCCCAGCATTTT. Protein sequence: CASSQDRGNQPQHF. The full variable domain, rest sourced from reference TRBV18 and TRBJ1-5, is NAGVMQNPRHLVRRRGQEARLRCSPMKGHSHVYWYRQLPEEGLKFMVYLQKENIIDESGMPKERFSAEFPKEGPSILRIQQVVRGDSAAYFCASSQDRGNQPQHFGDGTRLSIL.

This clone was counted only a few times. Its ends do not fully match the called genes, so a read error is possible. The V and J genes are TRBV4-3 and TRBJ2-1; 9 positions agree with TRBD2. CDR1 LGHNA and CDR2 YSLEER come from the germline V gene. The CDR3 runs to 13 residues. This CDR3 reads CASSRQRGEGVVF. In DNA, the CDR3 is TGCGCCAGCAGCCGCCAGCGGGGGGAGGGTGTCGTCTTC.

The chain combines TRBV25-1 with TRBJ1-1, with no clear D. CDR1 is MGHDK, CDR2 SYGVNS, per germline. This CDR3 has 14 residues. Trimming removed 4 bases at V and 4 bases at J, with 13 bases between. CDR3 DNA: TGTGCCAGCAGTGCCCCCGGGAGGGCCACTGAAGCTTTCTTT. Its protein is CASSAPGRATEAFF.

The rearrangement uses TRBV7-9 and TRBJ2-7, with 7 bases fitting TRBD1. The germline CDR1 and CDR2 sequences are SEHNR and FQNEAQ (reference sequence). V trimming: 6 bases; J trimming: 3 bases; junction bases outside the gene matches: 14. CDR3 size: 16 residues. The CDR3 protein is CASSWTPTGLGYEQYF. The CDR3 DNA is TGTGCCAGCAGTTGGACCCCGACAGGGTTGGGCTACGAGCAGTACTTC. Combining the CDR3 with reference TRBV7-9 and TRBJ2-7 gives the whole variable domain DTGVSQNPRHKITKRGQNVTFRCDPISEHNRLYWYRQTLGQGPEFLTYFQNEAQLEKSRLLSDRFSAERPKGSFSTLEIQRTEQGDSAMYLCASSWTPTGLGYEQYFGPGTRLTVT.

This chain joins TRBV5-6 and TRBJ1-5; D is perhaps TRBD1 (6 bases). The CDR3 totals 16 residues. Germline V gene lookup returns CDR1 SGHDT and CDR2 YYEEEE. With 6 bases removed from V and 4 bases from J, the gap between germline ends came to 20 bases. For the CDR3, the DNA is TGTGCCAGCACATCCTCCCTCACAGGGTGGAATCAGCCCCAGCATTTT. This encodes CASTSSLTGWNQPQHF.

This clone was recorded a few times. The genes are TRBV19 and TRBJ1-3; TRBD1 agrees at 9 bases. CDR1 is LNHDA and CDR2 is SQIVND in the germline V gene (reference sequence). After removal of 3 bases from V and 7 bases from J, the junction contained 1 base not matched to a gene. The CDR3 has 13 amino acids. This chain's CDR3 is CASSIGTGNTIYF. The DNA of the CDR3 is TGTGCCAGTAGTATCGGGACAGGGAACACCATATATTTT.

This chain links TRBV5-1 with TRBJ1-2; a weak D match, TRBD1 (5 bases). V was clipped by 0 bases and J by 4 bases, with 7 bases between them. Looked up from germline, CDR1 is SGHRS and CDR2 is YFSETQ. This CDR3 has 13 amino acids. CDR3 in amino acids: CASSLGGVYGYTF. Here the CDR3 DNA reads TGCGCCAGCAGCTTGGGGGGGGTCTATGGCTACACCTTC. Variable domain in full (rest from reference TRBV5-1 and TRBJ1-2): KAGVTQTPRYLIKTRGQQVTLSCSPISGHRSVSWYQQTPGQGLQFLFEYFSETQRNKGNFPGRFSGRQFSNSRSEMNVSTLELGDSALYLCASSLGGVYGYTFGSGTRLTVV.

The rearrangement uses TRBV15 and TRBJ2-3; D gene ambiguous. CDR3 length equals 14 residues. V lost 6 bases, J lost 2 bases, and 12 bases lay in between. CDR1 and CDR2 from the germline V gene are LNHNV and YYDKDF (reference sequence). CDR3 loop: CATRWAPDTDTQYF. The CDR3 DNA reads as TGTGCCACCAGATGGGCCCCTGACACAGATACGCAGTATTTT.

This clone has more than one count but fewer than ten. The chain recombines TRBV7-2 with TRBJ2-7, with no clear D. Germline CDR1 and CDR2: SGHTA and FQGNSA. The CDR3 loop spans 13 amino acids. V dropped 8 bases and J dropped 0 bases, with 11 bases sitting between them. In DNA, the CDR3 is TGTGCCAGCCTGTTGAGTTACTCCTACGAGCAGTACTTC. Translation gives CASLLSYSYEQYF.

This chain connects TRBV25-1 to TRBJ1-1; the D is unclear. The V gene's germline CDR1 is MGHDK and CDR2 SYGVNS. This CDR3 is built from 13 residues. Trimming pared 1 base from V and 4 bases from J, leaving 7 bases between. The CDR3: CASSELDSTEAFF. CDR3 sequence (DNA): TGTGCCAGCAGTGAATTAGATTCCACTGAAGCTTTCTTT.

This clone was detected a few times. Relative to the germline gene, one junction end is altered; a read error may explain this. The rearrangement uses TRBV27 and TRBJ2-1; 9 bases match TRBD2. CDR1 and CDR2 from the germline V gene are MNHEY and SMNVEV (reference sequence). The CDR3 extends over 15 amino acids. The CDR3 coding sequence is TGTGCCAGCAGCGGGGTAGCGGGAGAACCGGGGGTTAGGGTCTTC. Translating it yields CASSGVAGEPGVRVF.

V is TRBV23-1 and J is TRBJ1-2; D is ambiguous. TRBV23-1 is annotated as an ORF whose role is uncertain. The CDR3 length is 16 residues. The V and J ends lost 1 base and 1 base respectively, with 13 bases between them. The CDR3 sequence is CASSQLWLALNYGYTF. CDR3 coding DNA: TGCGCCAGCAGTCAATTGTGGCTCGCTCTTAACTATGGCTACACCTTC.

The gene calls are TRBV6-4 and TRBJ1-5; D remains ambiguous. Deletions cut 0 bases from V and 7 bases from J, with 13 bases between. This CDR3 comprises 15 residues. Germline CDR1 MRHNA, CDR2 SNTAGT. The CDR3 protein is CASSDSADSGQPQHF. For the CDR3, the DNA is TGTGCCAGCAGTGACTCGGCAGATTCAGGCCAGCCCCAGCATTTT.

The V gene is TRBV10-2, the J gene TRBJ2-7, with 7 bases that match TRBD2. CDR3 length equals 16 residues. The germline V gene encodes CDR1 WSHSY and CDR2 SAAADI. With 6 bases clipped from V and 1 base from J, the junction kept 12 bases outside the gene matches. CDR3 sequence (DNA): TGCGCCAGCAGGCCTGGCCGACTAGCAGAATCCTACGAGCAGTACTTC. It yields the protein CASRPGRLAESYEQYF.